This entry describes one T cell receptor beta chain. The data were taken from a study of PD-1 and CTLA-4 blockade in melanoma. The repertoire was sequenced with immunoSEQ multiplex PCR; TCRdb's copy has only in-frame clones and lacks some. Here the sample spans some 29,000 clones, roughly nine tenths being singletons. Germline V gene lookup returns CDR1 MNHEY and CDR2 SVGAGI. Unmatched junction bases numbered 5, after V lost 6 bases and J lost 1 base. The CDR3 is made up of 14 amino acids. The rearrangement links TRBV6-5 to TRBJ2-7, with 8 bases lining up with TRBD1. The TCR originated in a human donor with melanoma. This specimen consisted of CD8+ T cells from peripheral blood, obtained before anti-PD-1 treatment. The CDR3 DNA sequence: TGTGCCAGCAGCACAGGGGGACTTTCCTACGAGCAGTACTTC. It codes for CASSTGGLSYEQYF.